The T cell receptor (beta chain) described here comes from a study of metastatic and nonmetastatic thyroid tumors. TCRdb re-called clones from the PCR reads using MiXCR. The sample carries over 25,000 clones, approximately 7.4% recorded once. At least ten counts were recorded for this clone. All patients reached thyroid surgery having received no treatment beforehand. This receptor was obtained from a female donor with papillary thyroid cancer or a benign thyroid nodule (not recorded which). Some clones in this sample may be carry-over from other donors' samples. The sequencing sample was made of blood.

This CDR3 is CASSEDSRGGGTDTQYF. CDR3 coding DNA: TGTGCCAGCAGTGAGGACTCGCGGGGGGGCGGCACAGATACGCAGTATTTT. V usage is TRBV6-4 and J usage is TRBJ2-3; TRBD2 aligns across 9 bases. The length of the CDR3 is 17 residues. After removal of 3 bases from V and 1 base from J, the junction contained 8 bases not matched to a gene. The germline V gene has CDR1 MRHNA and CDR2 SNTAGT.